This T cell receptor beta chain was identified during a study of cytomegalovirus exposure and HLA in healthy donors. Each donor's status was that of a healthy bone marrow donor. Trimming cost V 8 bases and J 7 bases, with 9 bases left between them. The CDR3 contains 11 residues. Germline-derived CDR1 and CDR2 are LNHDA and SQIVND (reference sequence). In regard to this clone: What it binds is not known.

General study results and limits: A prior analysis recorded that most TCR beta V segments were productive about 90% or about 30% of the time.

Vbeta (60) and Jbeta (13) primers were used in the PCR. Profiled with immunoSEQ multiplex PCR; TCRdb holds only in-frame clones, not every one. Among a few hundred thousand clones listed, 70% to 80% were seen once. Sequenced input: PBMCs. This chain uses TRBV19 with TRBJ2-1, with D unresolved. This sequence was found in a woman aged 25 to 39 in good health and CMV-seronegative. CDR3 in amino acids: CASYQWNEQFF. CDR3 nucleotides: TGTGCCAGTTATCAGTGGAATGAGCAGTTCTTC. The full variable domain, in which reference TRBV19 and TRBJ2-1 provide the parts outside the CDR3, is DGGITQSPKYLFRKEGQNVTLSCEQNLNHDAMYWYRQDPGQGLRLIYYSQIVNDFQKGDIAEGYSVSREKKESFPLTVTSAQKNPTAFYLCASYQWNEQFFGPGTRLTVL.